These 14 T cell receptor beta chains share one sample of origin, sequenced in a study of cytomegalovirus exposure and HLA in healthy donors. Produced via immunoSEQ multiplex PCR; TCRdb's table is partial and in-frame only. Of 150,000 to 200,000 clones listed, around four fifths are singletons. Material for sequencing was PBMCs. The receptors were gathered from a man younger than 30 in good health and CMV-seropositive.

In nucleotides, the CDR3 is TGTGCCACCGGCGGGAGTCGGCAAGAGACCCAGTACTTC. It specifies CATGGSRQETQYF. V usage is TRBV28 and J usage is TRBJ2-5; 7 bases align to TRBD2. This CDR3 is built from 13 residues. Germline CDR1 is MDHEN and CDR2 is SYDVKM. V trimming: 10 bases; J trimming: 2 bases; junction bases outside the gene matches: 7.

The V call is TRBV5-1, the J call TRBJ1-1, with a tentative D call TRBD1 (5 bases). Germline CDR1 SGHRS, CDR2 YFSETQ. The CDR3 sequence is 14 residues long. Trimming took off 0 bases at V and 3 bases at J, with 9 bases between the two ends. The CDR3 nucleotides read TGCGCCAGCAGCTTGGCCGGAGGGGACACTGAAGCTTTCTTT. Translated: CASSLAGGDTEAFF. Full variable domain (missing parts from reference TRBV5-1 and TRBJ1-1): KAGVTQTPRYLIKTRGQQVTLSCSPISGHRSVSWYQQTPGQGLQFLFEYFSETQRNKGNFPGRFSGRQFSNSRSEMNVSTLELGDSALYLCASSLAGGDTEAFFGQGTRLTVV.

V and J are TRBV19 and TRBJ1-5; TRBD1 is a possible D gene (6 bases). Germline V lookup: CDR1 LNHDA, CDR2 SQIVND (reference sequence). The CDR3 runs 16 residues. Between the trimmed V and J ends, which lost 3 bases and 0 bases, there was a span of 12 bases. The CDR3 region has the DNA TGTGCCAGTAGTATGGCACAGGGCGGTAGCAATCAGCCCCAGCATTTT. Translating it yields CASSMAQGGSNQPQHF.

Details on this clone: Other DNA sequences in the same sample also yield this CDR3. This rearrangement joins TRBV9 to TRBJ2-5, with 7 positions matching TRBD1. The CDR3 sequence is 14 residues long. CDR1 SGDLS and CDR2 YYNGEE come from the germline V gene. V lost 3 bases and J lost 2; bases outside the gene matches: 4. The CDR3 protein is CASSGRDSQETQYF. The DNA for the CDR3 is TGTGCCAGCAGCGGAAGGGACAGTCAAGAGACCCAGTACTTC.

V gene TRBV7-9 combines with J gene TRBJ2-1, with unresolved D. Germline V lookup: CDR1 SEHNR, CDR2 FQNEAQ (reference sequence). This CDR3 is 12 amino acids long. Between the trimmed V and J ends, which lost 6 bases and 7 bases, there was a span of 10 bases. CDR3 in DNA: TGTGCCAGCAGTGACATTGGGAATGAGCAGTTCTTC. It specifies CASSDIGNEQFF.

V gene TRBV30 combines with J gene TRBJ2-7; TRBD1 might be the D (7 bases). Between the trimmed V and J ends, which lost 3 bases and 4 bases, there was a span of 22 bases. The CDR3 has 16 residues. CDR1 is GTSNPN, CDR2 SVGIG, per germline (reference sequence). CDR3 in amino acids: CAWSLKRQGAGYEQYF. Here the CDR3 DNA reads TGTGCCTGGAGCCTAAAGAGACAGGGCGCGGGGTACGAGCAGTACTTC.

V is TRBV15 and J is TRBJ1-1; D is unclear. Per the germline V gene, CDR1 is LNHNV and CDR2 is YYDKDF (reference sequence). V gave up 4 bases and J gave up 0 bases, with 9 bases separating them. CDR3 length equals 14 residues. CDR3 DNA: TGTGCCACCAGCACTAGGACTGTGAACACTGAAGCTTTCTTT. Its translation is CATSTRTVNTEAFF. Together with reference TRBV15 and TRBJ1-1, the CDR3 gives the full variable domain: DAMVIQNPRYQVTQFGKPVTLSCSQTLNHNVMYWYQQKSSQAPKLLFHYYDKDFNNEADTPDNFQSRRPNTSFCFLDIRSPGLGDTAMYLCATSTRTVNTEAFFGQGTRLTVV.

This chain's CDR3 is CASSYSGRGELFF. CDR3 in DNA: TGTGCCAGCAGCTATAGCGGGCGGGGGGAGCTGTTTTTT. This rearrangement joins TRBV11-3 to TRBJ2-2; 7 nucleotides match TRBD2. The V and J ends lost 4 bases and 8 bases, in that order; junction bases with no gene match: 4. This CDR3 has 13 amino acids. The germline V gene has CDR1 SGHNT and CDR2 YENEEA.

This chain's CDR3 is CASSLLAGNTGELFF. DNA for the CDR3: TGTGCCAGCAGTTTATTAGCCGGAAACACCGGGGAGCTGTTTTTT. The chain has TRBV27 and TRBJ2-2; D call uncertain. Germline CDR1 is MNHEY and CDR2 is SMNVEV (reference sequence). The CDR3 has 15 residues. The V end lost 1 base, the J end lost 2 bases, and 8 bases lay between the germline ends.

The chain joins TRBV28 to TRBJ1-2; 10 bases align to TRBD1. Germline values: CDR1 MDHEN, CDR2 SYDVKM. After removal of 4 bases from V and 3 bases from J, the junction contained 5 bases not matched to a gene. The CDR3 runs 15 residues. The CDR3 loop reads CASSSTGQGHYGYTF. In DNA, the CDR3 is TGTGCCAGCAGTTCGACGGGACAGGGGCACTATGGCTACACCTTC.

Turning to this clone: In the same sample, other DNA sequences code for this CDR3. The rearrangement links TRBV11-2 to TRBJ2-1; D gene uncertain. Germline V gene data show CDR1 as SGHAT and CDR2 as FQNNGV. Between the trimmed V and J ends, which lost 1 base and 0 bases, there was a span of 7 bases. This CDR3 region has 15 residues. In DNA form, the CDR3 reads TGTGCCAGCAGCTTAGTGGTTAGCTCCTACAATGAGCAGTTCTTC. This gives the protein CASSLVVSSYNEQFF.

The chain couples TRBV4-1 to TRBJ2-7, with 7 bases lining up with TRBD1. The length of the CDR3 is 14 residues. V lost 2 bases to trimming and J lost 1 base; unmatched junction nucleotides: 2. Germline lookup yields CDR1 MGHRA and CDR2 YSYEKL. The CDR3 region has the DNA TGCGCCAGCAGCCAAACGACAGGGTCCTACGAGCAGTACTTC. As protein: CASSQTTGSYEQYF.

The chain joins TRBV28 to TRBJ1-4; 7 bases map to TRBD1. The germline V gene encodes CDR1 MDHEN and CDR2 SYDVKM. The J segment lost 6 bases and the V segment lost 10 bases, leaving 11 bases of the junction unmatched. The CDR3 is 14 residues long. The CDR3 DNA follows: TGTGCCACCAATAACAGGGGAAACGATGAAAAACTGTTTTTT. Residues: CATNNRGNDEKLFF.

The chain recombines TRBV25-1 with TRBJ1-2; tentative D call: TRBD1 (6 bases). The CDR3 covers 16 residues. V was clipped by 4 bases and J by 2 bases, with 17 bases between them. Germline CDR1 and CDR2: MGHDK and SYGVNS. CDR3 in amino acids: CASSGTGTQGNYGYTF. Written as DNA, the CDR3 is TGTGCCAGCAGTGGAACTGGTACTCAGGGGAACTATGGCTACACCTTC.